This record looks at one T cell receptor (beta chain) sequence and its context. This clone has just one count. What this receptor recognizes is not known. It has no much larger one-base neighbor in the sample; base qualities were not kept. The germline V gene (reference sequence) sets CDR1 to MNHEY and CDR2 to SMNVEV. Relative to germline, V is 0 bases shorter and J is 3 bases shorter, with 16 bases between their ends. Taken from cysteine to phenylalanine, the CDR3 has 17 residues. This entry keeps only the CDR3 DNA: 51 bases, framed from base 1. The data were obtained in a study of blood T cell repertoires in COVID-19 (dated by TCRdb to the early 2020s). About the full investigation: The collaborator samples originated in the United States, Italy and Spain and spanned the acute and convalescent phases of COVID-19. The samples were drawn from two sources: the first 160 participants of the ongoing ImmuneRACE study, and some 1,300 subjects contributed by 6 global collaborators. The material from the prospective study consisted of cDNA or gDNA derived from T cells, B-cell-depleted T cells, or PBMCs. A de-identified subject ID, COVID-19 status, age in years and sex were almost always included in the sample metadata. Subjects who had been exposed to COVID-19, were actively infected with it, or had recovered from it provided the deeply sampled blood TCRbeta repertoires that made up the dataset. The repertoires were released in a freely available public database intended as a resource for research on the immune response to SARS-CoV-2. Where HLA class I and class II types were available, the types were taken from metadata supplied by the sample provider, not from assay-based typing. The investigation overall reported the following: The amount of clinical and demographic metadata varied by source and participant and was provided uncurated.

Participants in the prospective study were aged roughly 18 to 100 years, lived in 20 to 30 United States geographic areas, and enrolled through a virtual design. In the prospective study, participants were assigned to cohorts based on the clinical history participants reported in a screening survey and a study questionnaire. Recovered participants in ImmuneRACE Cohort 3 were defined as having two consecutive negative NP/OP PCR tests, clearance from a healthcare professional, or resolution of symptoms. Mobile phlebotomists in the prospective study collected whole blood, serum and a nasopharyngeal or oropharyngeal swab from every participant. Prospective study participants could optionally give additional blood draws and questionnaires over a roughly 2-month period. Prospective study blood samples were shipped either frozen or at room temperature before DNA extraction. TCRbeta CDR3 regions were amplified from genomic DNA by means of the immunoSEQ Assay, a bias-controlled multiplex PCR. On the study's bioinformatics: Nucleated cell counts per sample were estimated from amplification of reference gene primers within the assay. To quantify the absolute abundance of each unique TCRbeta CDR3 rearrangement, sequence reads were collapsed and filtered. For each sample, productive Simpson clonality was calculated as the square root of Simpson's diversity index over productive rearrangements. TCRdb obtained this table from immuneACCESS and retained in-frame rearrangements with V and J assigned. These tables miss some clones; where compared with another copy, unresolved V genes account for less than half of the shortfall, and the remainder is unexplained. Clone size and the V and J calls come from that table; the DNA yielded D and trimming. Recorded for this sample are just over 300,000 clones; 70% to 90% of them occurred a single time. About 4% of the sample is in the top ten clones.

This receptor chain uses TRBV27 and TRBJ2-3, with a tentative D gene TRBD2 over 6 matching bases. The sequencing sample was made of PBMCs or T cells enriched from blood (not recorded which). This sequence originates from a man aged 25-45 years who had recovered from COVID-19. The base sequence is TGTGCCAGCAGTTTATCAGGTAGCGGAGGTGGGACAGATACGCAGTATTTT. Its protein reads: CASSLSGSGGGTDTQYF.